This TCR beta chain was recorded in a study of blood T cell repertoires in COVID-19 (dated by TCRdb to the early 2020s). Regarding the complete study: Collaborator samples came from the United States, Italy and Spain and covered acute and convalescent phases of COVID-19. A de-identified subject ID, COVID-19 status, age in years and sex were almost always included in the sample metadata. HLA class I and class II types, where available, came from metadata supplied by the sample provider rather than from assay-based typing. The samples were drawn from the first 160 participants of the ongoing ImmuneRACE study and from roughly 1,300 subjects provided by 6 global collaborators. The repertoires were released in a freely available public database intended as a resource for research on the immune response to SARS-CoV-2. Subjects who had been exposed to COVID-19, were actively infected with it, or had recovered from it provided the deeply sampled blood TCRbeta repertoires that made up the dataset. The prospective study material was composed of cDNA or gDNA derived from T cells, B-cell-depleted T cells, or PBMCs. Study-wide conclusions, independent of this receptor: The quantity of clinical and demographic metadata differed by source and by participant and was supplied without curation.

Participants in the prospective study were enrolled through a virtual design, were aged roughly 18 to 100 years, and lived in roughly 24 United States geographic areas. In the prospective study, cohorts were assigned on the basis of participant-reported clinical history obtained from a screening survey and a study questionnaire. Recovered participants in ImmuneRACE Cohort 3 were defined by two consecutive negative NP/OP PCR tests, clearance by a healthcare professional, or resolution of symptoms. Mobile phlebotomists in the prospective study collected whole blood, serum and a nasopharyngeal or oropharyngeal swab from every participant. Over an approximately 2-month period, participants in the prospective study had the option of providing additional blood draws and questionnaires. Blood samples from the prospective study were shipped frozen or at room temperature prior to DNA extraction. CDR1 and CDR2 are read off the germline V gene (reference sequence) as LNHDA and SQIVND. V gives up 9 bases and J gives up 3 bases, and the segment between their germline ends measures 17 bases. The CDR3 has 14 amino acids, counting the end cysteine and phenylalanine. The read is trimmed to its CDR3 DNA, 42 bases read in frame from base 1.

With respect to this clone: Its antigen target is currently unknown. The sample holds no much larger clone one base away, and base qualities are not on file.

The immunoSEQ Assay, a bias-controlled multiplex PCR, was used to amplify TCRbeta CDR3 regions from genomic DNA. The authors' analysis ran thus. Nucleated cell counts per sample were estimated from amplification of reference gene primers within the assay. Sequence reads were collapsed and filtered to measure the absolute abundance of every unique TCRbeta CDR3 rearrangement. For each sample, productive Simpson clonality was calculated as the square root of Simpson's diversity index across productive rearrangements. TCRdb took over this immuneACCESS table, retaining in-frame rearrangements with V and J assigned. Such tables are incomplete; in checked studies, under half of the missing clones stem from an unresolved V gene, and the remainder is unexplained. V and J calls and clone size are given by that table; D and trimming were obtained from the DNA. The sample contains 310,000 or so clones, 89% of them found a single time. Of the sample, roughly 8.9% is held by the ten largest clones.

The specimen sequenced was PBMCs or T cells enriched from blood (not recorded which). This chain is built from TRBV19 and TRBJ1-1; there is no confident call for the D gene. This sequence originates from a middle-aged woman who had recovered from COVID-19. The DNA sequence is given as TGTGCCAGCAGCTCGATAGCGACGGACACTGAAGCTTTCTTT. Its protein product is CASSSIATDTEAFF.